Detailed here is one T cell receptor beta chain. Using immunoSEQ multiplex PCR, the repertoire was profiled, and TCRdb retains in-frame clones only, with some absent. The profile shows approximately 400,000 clones, about 95% of them singletons. The sample comes from a study of shared T cell receptors in the human thymus. Germline CDR1 and CDR2: MDHEN and SYDVKM. The length of the CDR3 is 18 residues. V was shortened by 3 bases and J by 4 bases, with 24 bases between the two germline ends. This sequence originates from a human donor. The chain joins TRBV28 to TRBJ1-1; D is possibly TRBD1 (6 bases). Sequenced sample: thymocytes. Written as DNA, the CDR3 is TGTGCCAGCAGTTTCCGTTCTTTAGCCAGGGGAGCGGGCACTGAAGCTTTCTTT. This gives the protein CASSFRSLARGAGTEAFF. Looking up the rest from reference TRBV28 and TRBJ1-1 gives the full variable domain: DVKVTQSSRYLVKRTGEKVFLECVQDMDHENMFWYRQDPGLGLRLIYFSYDVKMKEKGDIPEGYSVSREKKERFSLILESASTNQTSMYLCASSFRSLARGAGTEAFFGQGTRLTVV.